This note documents a single T cell receptor (beta chain) sequence. As yet, its antigen is unknown. TCRdb reprocessed the 5' RACE reads, keeping one entry per CDR3 protein, no DNA. The table for this sample gives about 380,000 distinct CDR3 sequences. The data belong to a study of T cells expressing NK-cell markers. About the research overall: Sorted CD3+CD56-NKG2C+, CD3+CD56+NKG2C+ and CD3+CD56+NKG2C- T cells supplied the TCR beta repertoires.

Study-wide results and limits: What remained unclear was the HCMV specificity of expanded NKG2C+ T cell clones.

The CDR3 extends over 18 amino acids. Per the germline V gene, CDR1 is MNHEY and CDR2 is SVGAGI. V and J are TRBV6-5 and TRBJ1-1; with no DNA, the TCRdb D assignment of TRBD1 cannot be verified. The source of this sequence is a man aged 18-70 years in good health. The sequenced sample consisted of blood T cells: a sorted CD56 or NKG2C T cell subset, CD4+ or CD8+ T cells, or bulk PBMC T cells (not recorded which). The CDR3 spells CASSYSYGTGGTKAEAFF.